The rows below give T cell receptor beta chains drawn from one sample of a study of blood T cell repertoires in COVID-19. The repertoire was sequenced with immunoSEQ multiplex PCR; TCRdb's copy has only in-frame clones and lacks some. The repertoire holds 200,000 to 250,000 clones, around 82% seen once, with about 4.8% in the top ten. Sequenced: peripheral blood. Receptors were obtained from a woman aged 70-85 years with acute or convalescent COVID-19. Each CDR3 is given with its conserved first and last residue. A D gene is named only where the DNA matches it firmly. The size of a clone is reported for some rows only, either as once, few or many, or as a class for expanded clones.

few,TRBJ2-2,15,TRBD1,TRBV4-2,CASSLRDRDSGELFF,TGTGCCAGCAGCCTCCGGGACAGGGACTCTGGGGAGCTGTTTTTT
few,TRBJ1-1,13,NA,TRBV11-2,CASSSDQTGIPVF,TGTGCCAGCAGCTCCGACCAAACGGGTATCCCCGTCTTT
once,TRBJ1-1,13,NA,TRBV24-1,CATRDFEELEAFF,TGTGCCACCAGGGATTTTGAGGAGCTAGAAGCTTTCTTT
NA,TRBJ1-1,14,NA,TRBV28,CASSFRQLGTEAFF,TGTGCCAGCAGTTTTAGACAGTTGGGGACTGAAGCTTTCTTT
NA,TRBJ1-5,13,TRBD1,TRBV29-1,CSITGGANQPQHF,TGCAGCATTACAGGGGGCGCGAATCAGCCCCAGCATTTT
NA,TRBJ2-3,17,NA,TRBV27,CASSLLVDPGYIDTQYF,TGTGCCAGCAGTTTATTGGTAGATCCGGGGTACATAGATACGCAGTATTTT
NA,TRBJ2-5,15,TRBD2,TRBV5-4,CASSGLAGGQETQYF,TGTGCCAGCAGCGGATTAGCGGGGGGGCAAGAGACCCAGTACTTC
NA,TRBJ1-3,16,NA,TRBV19,CASSPRGLSSGNTIYF,TGTGCCAGTAGTCCCCGGGGTTTAAGCTCTGGAAACACCATATATTTT
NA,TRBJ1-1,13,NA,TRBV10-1,CASSDSGNTEAFF,TGCGCCAGCAGTGATTCGGGGAACACTGAAGCTTTCTTT
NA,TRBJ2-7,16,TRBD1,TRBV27,CASSFGQGRTFYEQYF,TGTGCCAGCAGTTTTGGACAGGGACGGACCTTCTACGAGCAGTACTTC
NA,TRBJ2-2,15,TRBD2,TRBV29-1,CSVDLSGGPPGELFF,TGCAGCGTTGATCTAAGCGGGGGCCCCCCCGGGGAGCTGTTTTTT
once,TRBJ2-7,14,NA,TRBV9,CASSPRTEGYEQYF,TGTGCCAGCAGCCCCCGGACAGAAGGCTACGAGCAGTACTTC
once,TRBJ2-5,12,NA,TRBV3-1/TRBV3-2,CASSQVLETQYF,TGTGCCAGCAGCCAAGTCTTGGAGACCCAGTACTTC
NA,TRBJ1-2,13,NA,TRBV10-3,CAISAAGDYGYTF,TGTGCCATCAGTGCGGCAGGGGACTATGGCTACACCTTC
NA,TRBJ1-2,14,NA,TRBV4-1,CASSQETGGAGYTF,TGCGCCAGCAGCCAAGAAACGGGGGGCGCGGGCTACACCTTC
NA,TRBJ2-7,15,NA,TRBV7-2,CASSLLGRDKGEQYF,TGTGCCAGCAGCTTATTAGGCAGGGATAAAGGCGAGCAGTACTTC
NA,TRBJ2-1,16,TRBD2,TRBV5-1,CASSLAAGGPFGEQFF,TGCGCCAGCAGCTTGGCCGCGGGGGGCCCCTTTGGTGAGCAGTTCTTC
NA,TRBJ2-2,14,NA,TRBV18,CASSPPGETGELFF,TGTGCCAGCTCACCACCGGGCGAAACCGGGGAGCTGTTTTTT
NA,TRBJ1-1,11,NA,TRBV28,CASSTRPEAFF,TGTGCCAGCAGCACTAGGCCTGAAGCTTTCTTT
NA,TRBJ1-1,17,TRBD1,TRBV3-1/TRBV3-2,CASSHTSTGAANTEAFF,TGTGCCAGCAGCCACACGAGTACAGGGGCCGCGAACACTGAAGCTTTCTTT
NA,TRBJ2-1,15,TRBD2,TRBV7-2,CASSPRLAGRGEQFF,TGTGCCAGCAGCCCACGACTAGCGGGGCGAGGCGAGCAGTTCTTC
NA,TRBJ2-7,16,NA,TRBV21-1,CASSKDVSGTNYEQYF,TGTGCCAGCAGCAAGGACGTATCCGGGACAAACTACGAGCAGTACTTC
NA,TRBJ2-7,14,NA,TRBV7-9,CASSSDGISYEQYF,TGTGCCAGCAGCTCCGACGGGATTTCCTACGAGCAGTACTTC
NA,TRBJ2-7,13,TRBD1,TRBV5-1,CASGTGGAYEQYF,TGCGCCAGCGGGACAGGGGGCGCCTACGAGCAGTACTTC
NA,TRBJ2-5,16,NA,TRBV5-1,CASSLGVTGKQETQYF,TGCGCCAGCAGCTTAGGGGTTACAGGGAAACAAGAGACCCAGTACTTC
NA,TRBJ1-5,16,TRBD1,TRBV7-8,CASSLGASGGNQPQHF,TGTGCCAGCAGCTTAGGGGCCTCAGGGGGGAATCAGCCCCAGCATTTT